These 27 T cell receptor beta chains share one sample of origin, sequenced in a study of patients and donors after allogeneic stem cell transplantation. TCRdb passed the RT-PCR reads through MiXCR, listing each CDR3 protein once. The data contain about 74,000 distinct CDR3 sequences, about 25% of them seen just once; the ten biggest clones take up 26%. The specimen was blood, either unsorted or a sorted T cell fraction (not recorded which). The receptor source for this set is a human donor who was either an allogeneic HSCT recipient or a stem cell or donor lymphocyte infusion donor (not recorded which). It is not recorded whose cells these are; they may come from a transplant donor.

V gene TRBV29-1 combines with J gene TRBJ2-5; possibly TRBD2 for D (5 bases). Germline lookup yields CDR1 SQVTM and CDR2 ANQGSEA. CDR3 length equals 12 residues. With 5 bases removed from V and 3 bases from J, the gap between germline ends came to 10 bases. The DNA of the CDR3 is TGCAGCGTTCGACGGGAAAAAGAGACCCAGTACTTC. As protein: CSVRREKETQYF.

CDR3 sequence: CASRWSSGNTIYF. CDR3 in DNA: TGCGCCAGCAGATGGTCCTCTGGAAACACCATATATTTT. This chain uses TRBV5-1 with TRBJ1-3; D gene unclear. Germline V gives CDR1 SGHRS, CDR2 YFSETQ. The length of the CDR3 is 13 residues. V lost 5 bases, J lost 0 bases, and 6 bases lay in between.

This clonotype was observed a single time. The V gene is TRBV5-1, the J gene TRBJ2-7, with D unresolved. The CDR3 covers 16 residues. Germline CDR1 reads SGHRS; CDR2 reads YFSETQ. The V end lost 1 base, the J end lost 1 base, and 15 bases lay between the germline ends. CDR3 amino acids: CASSLSPQKLSYEQYF. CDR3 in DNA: TGCGCCAGCAGCTTGTCCCCCCAGAAGCTATCCTACGAGCAGTACTTC.

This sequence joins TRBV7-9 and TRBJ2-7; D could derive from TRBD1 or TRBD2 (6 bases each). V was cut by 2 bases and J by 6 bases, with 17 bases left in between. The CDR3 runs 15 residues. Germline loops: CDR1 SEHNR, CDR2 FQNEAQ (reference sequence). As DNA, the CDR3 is TGTGCCAGCAGCTTATTGCGGGGAACCAGGGGCGAGCAGTACTTC. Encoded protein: CASSLLRGTRGEQYF.

Written as DNA, the CDR3 is TGCGCCAGCAGCAGGACAGGGGGCACTGAAGCTTTCTTT. Translation gives CASSRTGGTEAFF. The chain has TRBV5-1 and TRBJ1-1, with 10 bases that match TRBD1. Looked up from germline, CDR1 is SGHRS and CDR2 is YFSETQ. CDR3 size: 13 residues. J gave up 4 bases and V 4 bases, and 1 base lay outside the gene matches.

The CDR3 coding sequence is TGTGCCATCGTCGACGGAGGCACTGAAGCTTTCTTT. Protein product: CAIVDGGTEAFF. The chain couples TRBV10-3 to TRBJ1-1; D is ambiguous. The V end lost 8 bases, the J end lost 4 bases, and 11 bases lay between the germline ends. CDR1 is ENHRY, CDR2 SYGVKD, per germline. The CDR3 runs to 12 residues.

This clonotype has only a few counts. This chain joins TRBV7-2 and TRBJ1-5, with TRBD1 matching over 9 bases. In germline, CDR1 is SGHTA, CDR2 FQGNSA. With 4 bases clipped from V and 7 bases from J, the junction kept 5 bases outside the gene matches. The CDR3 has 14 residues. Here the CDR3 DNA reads TGTGCCAGCAGCTGGACAGGGGCCGGGCAGCCCCAGCATTTT. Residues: CASSWTGAGQPQHF.

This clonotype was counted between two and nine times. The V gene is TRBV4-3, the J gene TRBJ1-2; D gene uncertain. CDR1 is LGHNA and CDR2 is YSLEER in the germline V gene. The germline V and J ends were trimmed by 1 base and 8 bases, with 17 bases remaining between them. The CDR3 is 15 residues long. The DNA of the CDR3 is TGCGCCAGCAGCCAAGGATCCCCATACTCTCGGGGCTACACCTTC. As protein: CASSQGSPYSRGYTF.

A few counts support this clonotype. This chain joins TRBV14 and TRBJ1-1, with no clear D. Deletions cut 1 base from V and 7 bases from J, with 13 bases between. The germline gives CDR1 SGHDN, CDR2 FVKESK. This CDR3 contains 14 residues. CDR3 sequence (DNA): TGTGCCAGCAGCCAAGGGACCCGATATGATGAAGCTTTCTTT. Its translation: CASSQGTRYDEAFF.

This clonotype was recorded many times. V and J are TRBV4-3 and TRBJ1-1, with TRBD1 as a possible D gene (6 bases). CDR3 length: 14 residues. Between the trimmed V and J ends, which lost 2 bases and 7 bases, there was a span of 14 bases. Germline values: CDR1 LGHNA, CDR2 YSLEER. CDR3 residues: CASSQHRVPNEAFF. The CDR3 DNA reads TGCGCCAGCAGCCAACACAGGGTTCCCAATGAAGCTTTCTTT.

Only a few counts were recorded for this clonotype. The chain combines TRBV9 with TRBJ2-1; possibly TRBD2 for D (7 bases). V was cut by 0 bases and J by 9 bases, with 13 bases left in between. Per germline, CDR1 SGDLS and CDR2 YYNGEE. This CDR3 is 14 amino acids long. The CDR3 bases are TGTGCCAGCAGCGTAGGTAGGGGGACTATTGAGCAGTTCTTC. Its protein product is CASSVGRGTIEQFF.

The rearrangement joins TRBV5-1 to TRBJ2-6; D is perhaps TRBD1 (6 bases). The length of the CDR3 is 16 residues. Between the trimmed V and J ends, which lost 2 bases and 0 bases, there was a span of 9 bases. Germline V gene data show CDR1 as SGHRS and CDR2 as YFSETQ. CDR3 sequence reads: CASSFHRVSGANVLTF. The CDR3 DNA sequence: TGCGCCAGCAGCTTTCACAGGGTCTCTGGGGCCAACGTCCTGACTTTC.

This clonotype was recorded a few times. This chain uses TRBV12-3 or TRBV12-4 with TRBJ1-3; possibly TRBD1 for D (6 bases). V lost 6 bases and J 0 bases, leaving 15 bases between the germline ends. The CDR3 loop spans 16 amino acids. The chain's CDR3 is CASRVHRRGSGNTIYF. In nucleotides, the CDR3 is TGTGCCAGCAGAGTCCATCGCAGGGGCTCTGGAAACACCATATATTTT.

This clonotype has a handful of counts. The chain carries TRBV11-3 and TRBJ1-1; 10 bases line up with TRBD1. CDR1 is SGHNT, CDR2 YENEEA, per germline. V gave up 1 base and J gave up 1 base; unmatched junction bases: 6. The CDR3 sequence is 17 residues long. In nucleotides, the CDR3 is TGTGCCAGCAGCTTAGTGGCGACAGGGGGCGCGAACACTGAAGCTTTCTTT. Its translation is CASSLVATGGANTEAFF.

CDR3 in DNA: TGTGCCACCCTCCGACGGGGTGAGCAGTTCTTC. Residues: CATLRRGEQFF. The rearrangement uses TRBV2 and TRBJ2-1, with D maybe TRBD2 (5 bases). V dropped 10 bases and J dropped 9 bases, with 13 bases sitting between them. The V gene's germline CDR1 is SNHLY and CDR2 FYNNEI. The CDR3 extends over 11 amino acids.

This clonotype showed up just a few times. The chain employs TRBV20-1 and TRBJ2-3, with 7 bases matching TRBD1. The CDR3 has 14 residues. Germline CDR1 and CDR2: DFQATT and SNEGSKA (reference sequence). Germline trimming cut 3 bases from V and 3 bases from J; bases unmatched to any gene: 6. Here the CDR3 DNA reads TGCAGTGCTAGTGCGGCAGGGGGAACAGATACGCAGTATTTT. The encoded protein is CSASAAGGTDTQYF.

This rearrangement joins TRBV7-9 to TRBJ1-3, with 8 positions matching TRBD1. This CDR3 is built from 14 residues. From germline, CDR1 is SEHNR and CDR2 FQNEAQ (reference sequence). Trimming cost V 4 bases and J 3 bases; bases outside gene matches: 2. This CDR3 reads CASSSDRVGNTIYF. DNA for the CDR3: TGTGCCAGCAGCTCGGACAGGGTTGGAAACACCATATATTTT.

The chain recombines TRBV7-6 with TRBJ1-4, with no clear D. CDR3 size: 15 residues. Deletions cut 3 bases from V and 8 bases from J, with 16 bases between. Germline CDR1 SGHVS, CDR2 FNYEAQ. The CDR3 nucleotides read TGTGCCAGCAGCTTGGAGGCCTCGCGCAGGGAAAAACTGTTTTTT. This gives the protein CASSLEASRREKLFF.

The CDR3, as DNA: TGTGCCAGCAGCTTATTCGGGAGCACAGATACGCAGTATTTT. This encodes CASSLFGSTDTQYF. The rearrangement joins TRBV7-3 to TRBJ2-3; D not certain. Germline CDR1 reads SGHTA; CDR2 reads FQGTGA. Trimming took 2 bases from V and 0 from J, leaving 6 bases between them. This CDR3 comprises 14 residues.

The CDR3 protein is CASSLDRVSYEQYF. CDR3 nucleotide sequence: TGTGCCAGCAGCTTGGACAGGGTGTCTTACGAGCAGTACTTC. The chain has TRBV13 and TRBJ2-7, with 8 positions matching TRBD1. From germline, CDR1 is PRHDT and CDR2 FYEKMQ (reference sequence). The V gene end was trimmed by 3 bases and the J gene end by 4 bases; junction bases not matched to a gene: 5. The CDR3 consists of 14 residues.

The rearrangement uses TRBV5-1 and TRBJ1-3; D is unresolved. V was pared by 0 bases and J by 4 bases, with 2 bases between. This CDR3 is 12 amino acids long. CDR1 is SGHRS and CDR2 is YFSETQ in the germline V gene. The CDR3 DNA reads TGCGCCAGCAGCTTGGAAGGAAACACCATATATTTT. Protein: CASSLEGNTIYF. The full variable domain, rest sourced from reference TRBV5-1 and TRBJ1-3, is KAGVTQTPRYLIKTRGQQVTLSCSPISGHRSVSWYQQTPGQGLQFLFEYFSETQRNKGNFPGRFSGRQFSNSRSEMNVSTLELGDSALYLCASSLEGNTIYFGEGSWLTVV.

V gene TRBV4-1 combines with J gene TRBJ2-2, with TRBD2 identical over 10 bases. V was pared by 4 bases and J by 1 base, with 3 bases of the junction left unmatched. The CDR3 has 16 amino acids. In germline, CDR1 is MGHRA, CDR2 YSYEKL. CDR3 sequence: CASSPPSGGNTGELFF. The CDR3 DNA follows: TGCGCCAGCAGCCCACCTAGCGGGGGGAACACCGGGGAGCTGTTTTTT.

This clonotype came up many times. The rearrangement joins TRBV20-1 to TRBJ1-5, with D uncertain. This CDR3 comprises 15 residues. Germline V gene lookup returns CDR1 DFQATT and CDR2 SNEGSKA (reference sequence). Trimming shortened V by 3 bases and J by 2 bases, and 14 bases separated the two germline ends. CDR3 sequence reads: CSARDPEVGNQPQHF. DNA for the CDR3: TGCAGTGCTAGGGACCCGGAGGTTGGCAATCAGCCCCAGCATTTT.

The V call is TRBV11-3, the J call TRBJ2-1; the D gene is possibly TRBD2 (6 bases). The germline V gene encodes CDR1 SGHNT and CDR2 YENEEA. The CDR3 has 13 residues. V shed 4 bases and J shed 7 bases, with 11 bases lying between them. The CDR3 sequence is CASSSLRGNEQFF. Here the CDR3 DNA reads TGTGCCAGCAGCTCCCTCCGGGGGAATGAGCAGTTCTTC.

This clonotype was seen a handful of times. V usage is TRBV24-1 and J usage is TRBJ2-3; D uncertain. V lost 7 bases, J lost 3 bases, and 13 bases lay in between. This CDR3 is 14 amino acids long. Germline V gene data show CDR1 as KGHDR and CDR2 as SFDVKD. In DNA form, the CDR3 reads TGTGCCACCAGCCCGGGCCGGCTGACAGATACGCAGTATTTT. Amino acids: CATSPGRLTDTQYF.

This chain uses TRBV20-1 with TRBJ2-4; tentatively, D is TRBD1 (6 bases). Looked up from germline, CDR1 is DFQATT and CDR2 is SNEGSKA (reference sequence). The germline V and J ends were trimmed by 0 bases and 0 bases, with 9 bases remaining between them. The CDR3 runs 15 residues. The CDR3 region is CSARELQGAKNIQYF. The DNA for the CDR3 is TGCAGTGCTAGAGAGTTACAGGGAGCCAAAAACATTCAGTACTTC.

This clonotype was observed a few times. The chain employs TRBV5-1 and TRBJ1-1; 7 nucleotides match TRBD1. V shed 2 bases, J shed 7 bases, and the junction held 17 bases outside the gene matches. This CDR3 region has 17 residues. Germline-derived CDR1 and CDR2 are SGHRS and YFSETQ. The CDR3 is CASSFSHRTGVNHEAFF. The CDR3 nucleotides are TGCGCCAGCAGCTTTTCTCACAGAACAGGGGTTAATCATGAAGCTTTCTTT.